This TCR beta chain comes out of a study of T cells after yellow fever vaccination. Study-wide context: The SMART-Seq v4 Ultra Low Input method served to prepare the low-cell-number fractions.

Between the trimmed V and J ends, which lost 4 bases and 5 bases, there was a span of 9 bases. This CDR3 has 12 amino acids. Germline V gene sequence: CDR1 SGHNT, CDR2 YENEEA. TCRdb processed the 5' RACE reads anew with MiXCR; each CDR3 protein has one entry. This table has hundreds of thousands of distinct CDR3 sequences, over 9% appearing once. J is TRBJ2-7 and V is TRBV11-3, with D possibly matching TRBD1 (5 bases). This TCR was recovered from a man between 25 and 39 years old who received the YFV17D yellow fever vaccine. This specimen consisted of PBMCs, obtained on the day of the yellow fever booster vaccination. The CDR3 protein is CASSSDINEQYF. CDR3 DNA: TGTGCCAGCAGCTCGGACATCAACGAGCAGTACTTC.